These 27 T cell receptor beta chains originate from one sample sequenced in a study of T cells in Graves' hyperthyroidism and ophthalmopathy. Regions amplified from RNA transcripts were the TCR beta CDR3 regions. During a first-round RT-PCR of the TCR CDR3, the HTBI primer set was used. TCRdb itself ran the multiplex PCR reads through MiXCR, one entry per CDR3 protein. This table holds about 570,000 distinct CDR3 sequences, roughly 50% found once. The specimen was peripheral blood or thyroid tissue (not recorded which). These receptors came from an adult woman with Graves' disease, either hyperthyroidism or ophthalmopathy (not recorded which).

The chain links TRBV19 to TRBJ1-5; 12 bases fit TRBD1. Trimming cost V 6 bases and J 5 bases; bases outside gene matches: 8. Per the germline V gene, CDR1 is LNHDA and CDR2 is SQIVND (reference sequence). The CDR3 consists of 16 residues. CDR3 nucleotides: TGTGCCAGTAGCCTGTCCCGGGACAGGGGGCATCAGCCCCAGCATTTT. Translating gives CASSLSRDRGHQPQHF.

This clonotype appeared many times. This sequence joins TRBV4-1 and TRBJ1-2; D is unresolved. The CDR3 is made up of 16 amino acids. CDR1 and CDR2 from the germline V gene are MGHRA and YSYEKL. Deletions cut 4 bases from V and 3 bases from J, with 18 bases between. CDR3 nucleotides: TGCGCCAGCAGCCGATTAAGCGGGCAATGGGACTATGGCTACACCTTC. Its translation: CASSRLSGQWDYGYTF.

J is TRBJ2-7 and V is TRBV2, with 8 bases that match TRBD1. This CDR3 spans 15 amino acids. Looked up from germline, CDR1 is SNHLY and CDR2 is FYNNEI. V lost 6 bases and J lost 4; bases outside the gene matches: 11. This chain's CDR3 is CASSASTGVGYEQYF. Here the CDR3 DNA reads TGTGCCAGCAGCGCCTCGACAGGGGTAGGTTACGAGCAGTACTTC. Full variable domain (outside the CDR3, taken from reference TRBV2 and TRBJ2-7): EPEVTQTPSHQVTQMGQEVILRCVPISNHLYFYWYRQILGQKVEFLVSFYNNEISEKSEIFDDQFSVERPDGSNFTLKIRSTKLEDSAMYFCASSASTGVGYEQYFGPGTRLTVT.

The CDR3 region is CATSDPPGTGTTGYTF. The CDR3 DNA reads as TGTGCCACCAGTGACCCACCCGGGACAGGGACGACGGGCTACACCTTC. The V gene is TRBV24-1, the J gene TRBJ1-2; 9 bases fit TRBD1. Germline CDR1 is KGHDR and CDR2 is SFDVKD. The CDR3 consists of 16 residues. Losses at the gene ends were 4 bases for V and 8 bases for J; bases not matched to a gene: 13.

The CDR3 here is CASSPIGQAGQPQHF. CDR3 bases: TGTGCCAGCAGCCCCATAGGACAGGCCGGTCAGCCCCAGCATTTT. V is TRBV7-8 and J is TRBJ1-5; 7 bases map to TRBD1. CDR1 SGHVS and CDR2 FQNEAQ come from the germline V gene. V shed 5 bases, J shed 6 bases, and the junction held 10 bases outside the gene matches. The CDR3 has 15 amino acids. The full variable domain, completed using reference TRBV7-8 and TRBJ1-5, is GAGVSQSPRYKVAKRGQDVALRCDPISGHVSLFWYQQALGQGPEFLTYFQNEAQLDKSGLPSDRFFAERPEGSVSTLKIQRTQQEDSAVYLCASSPIGQAGQPQHFGDGTRLSIL.

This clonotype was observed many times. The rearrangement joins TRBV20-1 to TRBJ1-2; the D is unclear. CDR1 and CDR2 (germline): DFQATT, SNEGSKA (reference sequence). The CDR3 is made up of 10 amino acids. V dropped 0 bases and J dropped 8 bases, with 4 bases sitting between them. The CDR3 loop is CSARDGGYTF. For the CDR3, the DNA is TGCAGTGCTAGAGATGGGGGCTACACCTTC.

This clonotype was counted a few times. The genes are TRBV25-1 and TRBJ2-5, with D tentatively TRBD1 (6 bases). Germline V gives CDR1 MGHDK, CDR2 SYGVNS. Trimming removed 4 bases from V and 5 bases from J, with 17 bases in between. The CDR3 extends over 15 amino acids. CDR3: CASSARGRDRETQYF. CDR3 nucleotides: TGTGCCAGCAGTGCTAGGGGCAGAGACAGGGAGACCCAGTACTTC.

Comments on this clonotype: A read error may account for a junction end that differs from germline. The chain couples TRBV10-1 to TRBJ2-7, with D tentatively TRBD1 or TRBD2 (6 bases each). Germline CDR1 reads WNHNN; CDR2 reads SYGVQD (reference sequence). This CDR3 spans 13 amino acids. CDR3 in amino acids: CTSIGTDSGEQYF. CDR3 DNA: TGCACCAGCATAGGGACGGACAGCGGGGAGCAGTACTTC.

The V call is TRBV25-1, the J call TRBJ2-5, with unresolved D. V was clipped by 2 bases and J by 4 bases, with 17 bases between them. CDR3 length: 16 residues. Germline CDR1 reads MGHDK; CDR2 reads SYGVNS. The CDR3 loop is CASSEIGIRRRETQYF. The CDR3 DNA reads TGTGCCAGCAGTGAAATAGGCATACGAAGGCGAGAGACCCAGTACTTC. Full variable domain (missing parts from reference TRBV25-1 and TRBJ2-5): EADIYQTPRYLVIGTGKKITLECSQTMGHDKMYWYQQDPGMELHLIHYSYGVNSTEKGDLSSESTVSRIRTEHFPLTLESARPSHTSQYLCASSEIGIRRRETQYFGPGTRLLVL.

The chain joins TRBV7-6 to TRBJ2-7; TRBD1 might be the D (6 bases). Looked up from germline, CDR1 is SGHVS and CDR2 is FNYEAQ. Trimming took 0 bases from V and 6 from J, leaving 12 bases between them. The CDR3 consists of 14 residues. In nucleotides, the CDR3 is TGTGCCAGCAGCTTAGCCGTCGGACAGCCCGAGCAGTACTTC. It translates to CASSLAVGQPEQYF. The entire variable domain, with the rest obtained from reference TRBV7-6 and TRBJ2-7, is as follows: GAGVSQSPRYKVTKRGQDVALRCDPISGHVSLYWYRQALGQGPEFLTYFNYEAQQDKSGLPNDRFSAERPEGSISTLTIQRTEQRDSAMYRCASSLAVGQPEQYFGPGTRLTVT.

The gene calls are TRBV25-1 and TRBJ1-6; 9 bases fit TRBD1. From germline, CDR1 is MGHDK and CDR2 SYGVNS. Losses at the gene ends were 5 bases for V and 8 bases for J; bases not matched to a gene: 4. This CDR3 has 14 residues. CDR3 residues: CASSRTGEDSPLHF. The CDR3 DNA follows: TGTGCCAGCAGTCGGACAGGGGAGGATTCACCCCTCCACTTT.

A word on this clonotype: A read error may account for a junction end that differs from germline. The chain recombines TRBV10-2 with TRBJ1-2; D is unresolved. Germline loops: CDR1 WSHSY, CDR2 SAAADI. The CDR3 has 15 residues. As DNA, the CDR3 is TGTGCCACCAGTGATCCCTTGGACGGCGGCGAGGGCTACACCTTC. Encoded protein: CATSDPLDGGEGYTF.

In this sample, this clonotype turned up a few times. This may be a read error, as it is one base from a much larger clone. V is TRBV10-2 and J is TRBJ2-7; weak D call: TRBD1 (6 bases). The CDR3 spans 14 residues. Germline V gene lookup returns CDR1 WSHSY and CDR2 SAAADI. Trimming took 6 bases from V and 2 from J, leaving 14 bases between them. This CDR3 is CASSQGGPTYEQYF. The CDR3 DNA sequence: TGCGCCAGCAGCCAAGGGGGTCCCACCTACGAGCAGTACTTC.

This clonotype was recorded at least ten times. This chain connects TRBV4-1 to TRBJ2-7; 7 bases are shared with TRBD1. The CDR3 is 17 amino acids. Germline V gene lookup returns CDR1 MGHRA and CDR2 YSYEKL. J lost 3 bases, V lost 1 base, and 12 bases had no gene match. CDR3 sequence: CASSQGHTGAWNYEQYF. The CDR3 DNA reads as TGCGCCAGCAGCCAAGGACACACAGGGGCATGGAACTACGAGCAGTACTTC.

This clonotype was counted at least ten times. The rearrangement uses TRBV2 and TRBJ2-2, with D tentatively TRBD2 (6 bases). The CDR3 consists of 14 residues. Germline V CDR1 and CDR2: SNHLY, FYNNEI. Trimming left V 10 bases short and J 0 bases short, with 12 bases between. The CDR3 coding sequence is TGTGCCACAAGGAGGACTACGAACACCGGGGAGCTGTTTTTT. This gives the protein CATRRTTNTGELFF. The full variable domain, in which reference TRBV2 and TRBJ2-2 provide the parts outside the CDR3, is EPEVTQTPSHQVTQMGQEVILRCVPISNHLYFYWYRQILGQKVEFLVSFYNNEISEKSEIFDDQFSVERPDGSNFTLKIRSTKLEDSAMYFCATRRTTNTGELFFGEGSRLTVL.

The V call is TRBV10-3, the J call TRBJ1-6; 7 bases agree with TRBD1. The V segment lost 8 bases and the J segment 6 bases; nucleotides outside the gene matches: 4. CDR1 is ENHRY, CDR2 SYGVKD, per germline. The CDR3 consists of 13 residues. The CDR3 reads CAIGGTANSPLHF. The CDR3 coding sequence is TGTGCCATCGGCGGGACAGCTAATTCACCCCTCCACTTT.

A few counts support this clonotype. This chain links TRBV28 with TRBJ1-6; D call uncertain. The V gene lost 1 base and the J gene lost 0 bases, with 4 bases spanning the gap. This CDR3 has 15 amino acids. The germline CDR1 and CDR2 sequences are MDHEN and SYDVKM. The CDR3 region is CASSLLSSYNSPLHF. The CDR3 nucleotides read TGTGCCAGCAGTTTATTGAGCTCCTATAATTCACCCCTCCACTTT. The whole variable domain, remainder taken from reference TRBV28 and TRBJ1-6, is DVKVTQSSRYLVKRTGEKVFLECVQDMDHENMFWYRQDPGLGLRLIYFSYDVKMKEKGDIPEGYSVSREKKERFSLILESASTNQTSMYLCASSLLSSYNSPLHFGNGTRLTVT.

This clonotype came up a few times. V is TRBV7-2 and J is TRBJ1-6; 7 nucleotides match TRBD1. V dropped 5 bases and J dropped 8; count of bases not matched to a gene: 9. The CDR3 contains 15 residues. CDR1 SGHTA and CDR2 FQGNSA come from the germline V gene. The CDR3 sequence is CASSLEDRWDSPLHF. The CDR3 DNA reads TGTGCCAGCAGCCTAGAGGACAGGTGGGATTCACCCCTCCACTTT.

This CDR3 reads CATAGTGGMMETQYF. CDR3 DNA sequence: TGTGCCACCGCGGGGACAGGGGGGATGATGGAGACCCAGTACTTC. V gene TRBV10-3 combines with J gene TRBJ2-5; 11 nucleotides line up with TRBD1. Germline trimming cut 10 bases from V and 5 bases from J; bases unmatched to any gene: 12. The CDR3 is 15 amino acids. Germline CDR1 ENHRY, CDR2 SYGVKD.

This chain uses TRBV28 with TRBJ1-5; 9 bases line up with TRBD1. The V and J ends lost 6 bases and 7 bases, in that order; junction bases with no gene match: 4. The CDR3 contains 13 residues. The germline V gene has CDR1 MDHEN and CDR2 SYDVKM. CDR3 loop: CASRSQGAQPQHF. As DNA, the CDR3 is TGTGCCAGCAGATCACAGGGGGCACAGCCCCAGCATTTT. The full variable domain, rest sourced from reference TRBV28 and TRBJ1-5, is DVKVTQSSRYLVKRTGEKVFLECVQDMDHENMFWYRQDPGLGLRLIYFSYDVKMKEKGDIPEGYSVSREKKERFSLILESASTNQTSMYLCASRSQGAQPQHFGDGTRLSIL.

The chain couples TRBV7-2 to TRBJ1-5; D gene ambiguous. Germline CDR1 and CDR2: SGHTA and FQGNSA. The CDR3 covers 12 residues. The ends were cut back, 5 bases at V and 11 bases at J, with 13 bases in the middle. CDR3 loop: CASSVNQETQHF. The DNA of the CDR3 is TGTGCCAGCAGCGTCAACCAAGAGACCCAGCATTTT.

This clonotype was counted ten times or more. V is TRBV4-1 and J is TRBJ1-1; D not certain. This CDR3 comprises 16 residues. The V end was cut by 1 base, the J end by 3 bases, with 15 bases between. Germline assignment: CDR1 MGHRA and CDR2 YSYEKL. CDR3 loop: CASSQVRRFRDTEAFF. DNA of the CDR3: TGCGCCAGCAGCCAAGTCCGACGTTTTAGGGACACTGAAGCTTTCTTT.

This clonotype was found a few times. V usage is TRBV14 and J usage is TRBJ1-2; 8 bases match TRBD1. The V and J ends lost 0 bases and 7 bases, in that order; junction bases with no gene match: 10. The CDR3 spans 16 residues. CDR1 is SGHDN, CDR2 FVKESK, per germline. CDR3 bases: TGTGCCAGCAGCCAAGACTGGACAGGGCTTTCGGGTGGCTACACCTTC. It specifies CASSQDWTGLSGGYTF.

The CDR3 loop is CASSAWAPTDTQYF. The CDR3 DNA is TGTGCCAGCAGTGCATGGGCCCCCACAGATACGCAGTATTTT. The chain carries TRBV25-1 and TRBJ2-3; no clear D. The CDR3 runs to 14 residues. Trimming shortened V by 4 bases and J by 2 bases, and 10 bases separated the two germline ends. The germline V gene has CDR1 MGHDK and CDR2 SYGVNS.

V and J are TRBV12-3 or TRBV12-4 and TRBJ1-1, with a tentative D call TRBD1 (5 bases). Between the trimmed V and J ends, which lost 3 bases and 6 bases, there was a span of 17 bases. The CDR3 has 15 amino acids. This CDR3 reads CASSLFGGGQPEAFF. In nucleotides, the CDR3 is TGTGCCAGCAGTTTGTTCGGCGGGGGTCAGCCTGAAGCTTTCTTT.

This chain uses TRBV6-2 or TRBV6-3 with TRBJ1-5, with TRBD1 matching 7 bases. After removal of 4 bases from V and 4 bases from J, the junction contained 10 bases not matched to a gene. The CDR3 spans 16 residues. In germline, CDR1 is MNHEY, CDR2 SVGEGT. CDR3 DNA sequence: TGTGCCAGCAGTTCCTGGGGAGGGGGCTCTAATCAGCCCCAGCATTTT. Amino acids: CASSSWGGGSNQPQHF.

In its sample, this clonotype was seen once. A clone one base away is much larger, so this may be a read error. The CDR3 nucleotides read TGTGCCAGCAGTCCCCAGACAGCGAGCACTGAAGCTTTCTTT. It yields the protein CASSPQTASTEAFF. V usage is TRBV28 and J usage is TRBJ1-1; D might be TRBD1 (5 bases). Germline lookup yields CDR1 MDHEN and CDR2 SYDVKM. Trimming shortened V by 5 bases and J by 4 bases, and 14 bases separated the two germline ends. The CDR3 contains 14 residues.